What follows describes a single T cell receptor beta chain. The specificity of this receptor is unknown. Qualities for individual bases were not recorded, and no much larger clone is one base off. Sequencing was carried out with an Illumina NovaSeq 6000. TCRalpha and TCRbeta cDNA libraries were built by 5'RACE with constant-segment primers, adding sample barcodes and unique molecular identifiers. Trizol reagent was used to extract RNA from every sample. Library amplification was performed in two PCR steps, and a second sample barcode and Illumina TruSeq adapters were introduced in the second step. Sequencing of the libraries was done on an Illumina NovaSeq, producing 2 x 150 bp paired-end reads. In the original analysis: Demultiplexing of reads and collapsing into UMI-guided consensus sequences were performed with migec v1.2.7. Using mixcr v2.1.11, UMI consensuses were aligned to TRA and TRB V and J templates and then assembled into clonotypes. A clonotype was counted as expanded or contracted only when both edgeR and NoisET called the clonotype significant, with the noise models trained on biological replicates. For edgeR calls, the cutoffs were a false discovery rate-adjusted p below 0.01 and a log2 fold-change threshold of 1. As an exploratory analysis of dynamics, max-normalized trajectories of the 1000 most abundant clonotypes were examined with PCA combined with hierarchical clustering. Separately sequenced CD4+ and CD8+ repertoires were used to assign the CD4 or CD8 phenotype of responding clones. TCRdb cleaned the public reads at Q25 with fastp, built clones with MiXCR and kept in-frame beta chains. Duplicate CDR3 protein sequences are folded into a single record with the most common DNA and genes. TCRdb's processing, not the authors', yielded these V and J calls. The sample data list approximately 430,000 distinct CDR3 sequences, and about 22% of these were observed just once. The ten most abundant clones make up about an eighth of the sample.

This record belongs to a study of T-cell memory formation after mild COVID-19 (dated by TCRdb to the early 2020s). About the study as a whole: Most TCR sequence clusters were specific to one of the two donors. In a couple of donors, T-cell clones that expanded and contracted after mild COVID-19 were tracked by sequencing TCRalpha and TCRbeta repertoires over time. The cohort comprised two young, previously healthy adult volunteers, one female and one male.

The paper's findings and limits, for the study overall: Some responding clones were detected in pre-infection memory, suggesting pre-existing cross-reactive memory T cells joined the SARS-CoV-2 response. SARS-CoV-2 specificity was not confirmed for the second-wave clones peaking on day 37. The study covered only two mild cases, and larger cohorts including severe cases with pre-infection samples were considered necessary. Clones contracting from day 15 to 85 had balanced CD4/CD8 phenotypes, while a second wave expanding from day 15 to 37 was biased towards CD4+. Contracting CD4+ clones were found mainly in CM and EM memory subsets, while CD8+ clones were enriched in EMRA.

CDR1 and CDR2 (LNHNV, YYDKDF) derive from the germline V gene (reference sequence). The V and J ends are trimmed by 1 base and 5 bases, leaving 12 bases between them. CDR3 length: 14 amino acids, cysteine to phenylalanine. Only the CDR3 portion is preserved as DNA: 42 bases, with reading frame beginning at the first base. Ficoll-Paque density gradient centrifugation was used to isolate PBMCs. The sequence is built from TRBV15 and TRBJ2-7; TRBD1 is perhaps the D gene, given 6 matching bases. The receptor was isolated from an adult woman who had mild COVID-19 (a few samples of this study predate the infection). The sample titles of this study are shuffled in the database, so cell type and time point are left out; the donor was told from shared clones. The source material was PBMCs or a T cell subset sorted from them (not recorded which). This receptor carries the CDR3 CATSRAGAVDEQYF. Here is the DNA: TGTGCCACCAGCAGAGCAGGGGCCGTGGACGAGCAGTACTTC.